These 9 T cell receptor beta chains were sequenced from one sample in a study of blood T cell repertoires in COVID-19. The method was immunoSEQ multiplex PCR; TCRdb's version includes in-frame clones alone and lacks a portion of them. The data show 95,000 or so clones, roughly 86% seen once. Sequenced sample: peripheral blood. These receptors were taken from a human donor in a cohort sampled during active COVID-19.

Only one count was recorded for this clone. The rearrangement links TRBV7-8 to TRBJ1-1; D not resolved. Germline CDR1 is SGHVS and CDR2 is FQNEAQ. Trimming removed 4 bases at V and 3 bases at J, with 12 bases between. CDR3 length equals 14 residues. CDR3 sequence reads: CASSSPGKYTEAFF. The DNA of the CDR3 is TGTGCCAGCAGCTCCCCCGGGAAGTACACTGAAGCTTTCTTT.

This chain links TRBV18 with TRBJ2-1; no reliable D call. CDR1 is KGHSH, CDR2 LQKENI, per germline. CDR3 size: 13 residues. Trimming shortened V by 6 bases and J by 6 bases, and 12 bases separated the two germline ends. The CDR3 is CASSPVGSNEQFF. CDR3 bases: TGTGCCAGCTCTCCGGTGGGCAGCAATGAGCAGTTCTTC.

This sequence joins TRBV21-1 and TRBJ1-1. TRBV21-1 is given as a pseudogene. This CDR3 is 15 amino acids long. This CDR3 is CASSKGREENTEAFF. The CDR3 nucleotides are TGTGCCAGCAGCAAAGGGCGGGAAGAGAACACTGAAGCTTTCTTT.

V usage is TRBV30 and J usage is TRBJ1-3; 10 nucleotides agree with TRBD1. Germline CDR1 GTSNPN, CDR2 SVGIG (reference sequence). V lost 3 bases, J lost 3 bases, and 2 bases stayed unmatched. CDR3 size: 14 residues. The CDR3 sequence: CAWRDRGYGNTIYF. The CDR3 DNA sequence: TGTGCCTGGAGGGACAGGGGGTATGGAAACACCATATATTTT.

This clone has more than one count but fewer than ten. V usage is TRBV7-2 and J usage is TRBJ1-1; D is unclear. The germline CDR1 and CDR2 sequences are SGHTA and FQGNSA. This CDR3 contains 14 residues. V lost 1 base to trimming and J lost 7 bases, with 13 bases between them. The CDR3 region has the DNA TGTGCCAGCAGCTTAGAGGCACAACTAGGTGAAGCTTTCTTT. This gives the protein CASSLEAQLGEAFF.

The chain joins TRBV19 to TRBJ1-3, with D unresolved. Germline values: CDR1 LNHDA, CDR2 SQIVND (reference sequence). V was shortened by 5 bases and J by 0 bases, with 8 bases between the two germline ends. CDR3 length equals 14 residues. The CDR3 reads CASSPLFSGNTIYF. CDR3 DNA: TGTGCCAGTAGTCCGCTATTCTCTGGAAACACCATATATTTT.

This chain links TRBV29-1 with TRBJ1-2; 9 bases agree with TRBD1. V shed 3 bases and J 6 bases; nucleotides not matched to a gene: 8. CDR1 is SQVTM, CDR2 ANQGSEA, per germline. This CDR3 contains 14 residues. In DNA form, the CDR3 reads TGCAGCGTTGAGCGGACAGGGGTTAGTAATGGCTACACCTTC. It translates to CSVERTGVSNGYTF.

V gene TRBV29-1 combines with J gene TRBJ2-7, with D possibly being TRBD1 (7 bases). V lost 3 bases and J lost 2, with 14 bases in between. This CDR3 is built from 14 residues. Germline V gene sequence: CDR1 SQVTM, CDR2 ANQGSEA. The CDR3 spells CSVDQGGQTYEQYF. CDR3 bases: TGCAGCGTTGACCAGGGGGGACAGACCTACGAGCAGTACTTC.

This clone came up once. The chain uses TRBV3-1 (or the pseudogene TRBV3-2) and TRBJ1-6; 7 bases match TRBD1. Germline assignment: CDR1 LGHDT and CDR2 YNNKEL (reference sequence). The V gene end was trimmed by 1 base and the J gene end by 4 bases; junction bases not matched to a gene: 4. CDR3 length: 16 amino acids. The CDR3 bases are TGTGCCAGCAGCCAAGGGGGACAGTTTTATAATTCACCCCTCCACTTT. Translated: CASSQGGQFYNSPLHF.